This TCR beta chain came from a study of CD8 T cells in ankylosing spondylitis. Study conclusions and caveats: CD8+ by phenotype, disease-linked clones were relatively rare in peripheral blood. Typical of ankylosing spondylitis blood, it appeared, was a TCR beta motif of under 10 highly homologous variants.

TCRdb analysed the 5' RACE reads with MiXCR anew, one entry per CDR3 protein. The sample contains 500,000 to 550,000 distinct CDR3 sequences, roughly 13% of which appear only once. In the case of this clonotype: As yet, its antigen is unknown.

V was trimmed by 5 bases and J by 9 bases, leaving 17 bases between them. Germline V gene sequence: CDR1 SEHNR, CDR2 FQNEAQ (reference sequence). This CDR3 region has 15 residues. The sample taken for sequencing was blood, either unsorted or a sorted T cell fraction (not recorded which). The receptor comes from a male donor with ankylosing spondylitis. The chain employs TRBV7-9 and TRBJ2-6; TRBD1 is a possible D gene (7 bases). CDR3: CASSAGQLLGNVLTF. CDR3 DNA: TGTGCCAGCAGCGCGGGACAGCTGCTCGGCAACGTCCTGACTTTC.